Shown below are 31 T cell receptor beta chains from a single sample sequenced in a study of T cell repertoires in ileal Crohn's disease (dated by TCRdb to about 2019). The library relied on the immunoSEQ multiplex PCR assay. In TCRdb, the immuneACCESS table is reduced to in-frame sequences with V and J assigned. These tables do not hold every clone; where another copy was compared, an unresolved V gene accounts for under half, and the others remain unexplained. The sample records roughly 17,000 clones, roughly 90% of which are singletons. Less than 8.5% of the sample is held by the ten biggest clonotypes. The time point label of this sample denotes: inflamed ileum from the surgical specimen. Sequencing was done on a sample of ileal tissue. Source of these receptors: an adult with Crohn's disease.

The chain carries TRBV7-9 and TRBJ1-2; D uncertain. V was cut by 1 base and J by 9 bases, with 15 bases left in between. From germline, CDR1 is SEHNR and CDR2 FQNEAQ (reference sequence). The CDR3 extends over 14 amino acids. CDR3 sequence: CASSLVGGWASYTF. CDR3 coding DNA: TGTGCCAGCAGCTTAGTCGGAGGCTGGGCGAGCTACACCTTC. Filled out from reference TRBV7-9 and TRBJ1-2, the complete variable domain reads DTGVSQNPRHKITKRGQNVTFRCDPISEHNRLYWYRQTLGQGPEFLTYFQNEAQLEKSRLLSDRFSAERPKGSFSTLEIQRTEQGDSAMYLCASSLVGGWASYTFGSGTRLTVV.

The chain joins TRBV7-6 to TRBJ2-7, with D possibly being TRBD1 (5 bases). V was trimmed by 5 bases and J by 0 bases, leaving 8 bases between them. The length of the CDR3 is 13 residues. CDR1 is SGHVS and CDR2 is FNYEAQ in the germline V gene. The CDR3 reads CASSLGASYEQYF. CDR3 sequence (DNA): TGTGCCAGCAGCCTAGGGGCCTCCTACGAGCAGTACTTC.

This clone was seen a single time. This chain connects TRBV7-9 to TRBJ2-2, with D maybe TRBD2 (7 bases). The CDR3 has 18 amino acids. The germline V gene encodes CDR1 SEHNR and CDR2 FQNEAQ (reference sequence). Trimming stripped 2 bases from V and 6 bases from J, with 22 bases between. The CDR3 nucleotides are TGTGCCAGCAGCTTACGGGGGGCAGGGGCGAAGGCATCCGGGGAGCTGTTTTTT. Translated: CASSLRGAGAKASGELFF.

CDR3 sequence: CASSQEAGQQETQYF. The CDR3 nucleotides read TGCGCCAGCAGCCAAGAAGCGGGCCAACAAGAGACCCAGTACTTC. The rearrangement links TRBV4-3 to TRBJ2-5; the D gene is possibly TRBD2 (6 bases). The V gene's germline CDR1 is LGHNA and CDR2 YSLEER. V lost 0 bases and J 2 bases, leaving 10 bases between the germline ends. The CDR3 sequence is 15 residues long.

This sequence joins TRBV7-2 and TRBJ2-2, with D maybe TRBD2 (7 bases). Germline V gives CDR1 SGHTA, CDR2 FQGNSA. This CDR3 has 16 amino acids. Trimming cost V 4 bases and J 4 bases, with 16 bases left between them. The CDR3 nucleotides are TGTGCCAGCAGCTCTCCTGGGGGGGGGCCCACCGGGGAGCTGTTTTTT. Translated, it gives CASSSPGGGPTGELFF.

The CDR3 sequence is CASSRGQGAYNEQFF. Written as DNA, the CDR3 is TGCGCCAGCAGCCGCGGACAGGGGGCGTACAATGAGCAGTTCTTC. This chain joins TRBV4-1 and TRBJ2-1; TRBD1 matches 11 bases. The CDR3 length is 15 residues. V was clipped by 4 bases and J by 4 bases; unmatched bases: 3. The germline V gene has CDR1 MGHRA and CDR2 YSYEKL.

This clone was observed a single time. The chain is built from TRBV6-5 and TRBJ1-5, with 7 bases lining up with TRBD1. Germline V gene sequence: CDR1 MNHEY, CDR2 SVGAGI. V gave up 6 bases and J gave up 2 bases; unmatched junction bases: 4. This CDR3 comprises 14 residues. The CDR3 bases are TGTGCCAGCAGACGCGGACAGGGCAATCAGCCCCAGCATTTT. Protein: CASRRGQGNQPQHF.

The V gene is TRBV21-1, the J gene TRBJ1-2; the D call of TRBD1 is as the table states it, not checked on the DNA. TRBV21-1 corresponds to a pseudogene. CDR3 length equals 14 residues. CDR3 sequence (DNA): TGTGCCAGCAGCTCCTTCCACACCAACTATGGCTACACCTTC. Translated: CASSSFHTNYGYTF.

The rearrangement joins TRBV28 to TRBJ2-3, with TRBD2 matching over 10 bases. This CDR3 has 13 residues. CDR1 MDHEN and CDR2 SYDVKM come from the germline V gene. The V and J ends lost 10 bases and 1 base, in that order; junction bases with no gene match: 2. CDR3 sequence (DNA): TGTGCCATTAGCGGGGGGCGCACAGATACGCAGTATTTT. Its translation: CAISGGRTDTQYF.

CDR3 nucleotide sequence: TGTGCCAGTAGTACCCCAACCCCGCGACAGGGTTCAGTTAGCACAGATACGCAGTATTTT. This translates into CASSTPTPRQGSVSTDTQYF. The chain couples TRBV19 to TRBJ2-3; the match to TRBD1 covers 7 bases. V lost 4 bases and J lost 0; bases outside the gene matches: 19. This CDR3 is 20 amino acids long. The germline V gene encodes CDR1 LNHDA and CDR2 SQIVND (reference sequence).

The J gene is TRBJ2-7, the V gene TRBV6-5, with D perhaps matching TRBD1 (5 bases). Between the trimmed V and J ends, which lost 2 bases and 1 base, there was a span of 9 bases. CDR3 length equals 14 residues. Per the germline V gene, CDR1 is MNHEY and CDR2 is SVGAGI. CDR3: CASSYDDSSYEQYF. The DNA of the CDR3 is TGTGCCAGCAGTTACGATGACAGTTCCTACGAGCAGTACTTC.

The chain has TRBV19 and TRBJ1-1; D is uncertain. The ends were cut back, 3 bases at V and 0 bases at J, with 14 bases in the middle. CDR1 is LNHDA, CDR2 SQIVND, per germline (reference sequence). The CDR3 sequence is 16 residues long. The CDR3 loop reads CASSMGSGRLNTEAFF. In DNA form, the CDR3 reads TGTGCCAGTAGTATGGGGTCGGGCAGGTTGAACACTGAAGCTTTCTTT.

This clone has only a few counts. This CDR3 is CASSGFDRDYEQYF. In DNA, the CDR3 is TGTGCCAGCAGTGGGTTTGACAGGGACTACGAGCAGTACTTC. The chain links TRBV27 to TRBJ2-7, with 7 bases that match TRBD1. V was pared by 5 bases and J by 3 bases, with 7 bases of the junction left unmatched. Germline CDR1 MNHEY, CDR2 SMNVEV (reference sequence). The CDR3 length is 14 residues.

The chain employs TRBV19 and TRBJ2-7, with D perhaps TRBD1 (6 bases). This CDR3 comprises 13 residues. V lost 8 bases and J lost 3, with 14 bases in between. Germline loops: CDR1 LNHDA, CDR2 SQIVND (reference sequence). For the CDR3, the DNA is TGTGCCAGTGCCTCGGGACACCTCTACGAGCAGTACTTC. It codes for CASASGHLYEQYF.

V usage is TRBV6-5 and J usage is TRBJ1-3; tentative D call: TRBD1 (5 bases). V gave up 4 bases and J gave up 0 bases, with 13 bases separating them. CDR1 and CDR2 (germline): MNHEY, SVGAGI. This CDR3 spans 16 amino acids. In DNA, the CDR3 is TGTGCCAGCAGTTCTGGGACTGCCCGCTCTGGAAACACCATATATTTT. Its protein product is CASSSGTARSGNTIYF.

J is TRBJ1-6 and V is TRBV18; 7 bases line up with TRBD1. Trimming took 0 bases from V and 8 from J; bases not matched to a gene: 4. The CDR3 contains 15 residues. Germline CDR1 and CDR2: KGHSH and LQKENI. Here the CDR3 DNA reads TGTGCCAGCTCACCACCATCAACAGGGGATTCACCCCTCCACTTT. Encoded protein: CASSPPSTGDSPLHF.

The CDR3 region is CASSQGSLYEKLFF. The CDR3 bases are TGTGCCAGCAGCCAGGGGAGTCTGTATGAAAAACTGTTTTTT. The J gene is TRBJ1-4, the V gene TRBV7-2; perhaps TRBD1 as D (6 bases). Germline V CDR1 and CDR2: SGHTA, FQGNSA. The V end lost 5 bases, the J end lost 6 bases, and 13 bases lay between the germline ends. This CDR3 spans 14 amino acids.

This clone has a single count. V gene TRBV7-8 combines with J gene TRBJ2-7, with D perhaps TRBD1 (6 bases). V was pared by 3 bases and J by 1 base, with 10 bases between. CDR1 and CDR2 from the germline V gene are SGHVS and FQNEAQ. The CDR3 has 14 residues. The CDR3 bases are TGTGCCAGCAGCTTCAGACAGGATTCCTACGAGCAGTACTTC. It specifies CASSFRQDSYEQYF. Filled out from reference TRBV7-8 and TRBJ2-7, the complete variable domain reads GAGVSQSPRYKVAKRGQDVALRCDPISGHVSLFWYQQALGQGPEFLTYFQNEAQLDKSGLPSDRFFAERPEGSVSTLKIQRTQQEDSAVYLCASSFRQDSYEQYFGPGTRLTVT.

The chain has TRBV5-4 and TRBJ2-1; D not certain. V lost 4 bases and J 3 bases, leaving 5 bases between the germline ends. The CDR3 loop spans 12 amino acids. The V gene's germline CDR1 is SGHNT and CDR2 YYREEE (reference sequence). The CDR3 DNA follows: TGTGCCAGCAGCCAGAACTACAATGAGCAGTTCTTC. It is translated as CASSQNYNEQFF.

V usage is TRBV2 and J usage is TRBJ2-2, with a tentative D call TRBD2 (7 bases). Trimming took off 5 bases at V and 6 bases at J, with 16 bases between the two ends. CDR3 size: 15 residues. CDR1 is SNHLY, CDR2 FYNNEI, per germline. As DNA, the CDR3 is TGTGCCAGCAGTCCGGGGGGCTTAGGGGCCGGGGAGCTGTTTTTT. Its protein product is CASSPGGLGAGELFF.

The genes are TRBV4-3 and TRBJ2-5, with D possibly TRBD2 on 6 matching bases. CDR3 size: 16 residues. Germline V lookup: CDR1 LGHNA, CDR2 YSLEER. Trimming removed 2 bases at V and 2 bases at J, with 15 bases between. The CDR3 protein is CASSQQGPGVQETQYF. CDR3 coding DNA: TGCGCCAGCAGCCAACAGGGTCCGGGGGTACAAGAGACCCAGTACTTC.

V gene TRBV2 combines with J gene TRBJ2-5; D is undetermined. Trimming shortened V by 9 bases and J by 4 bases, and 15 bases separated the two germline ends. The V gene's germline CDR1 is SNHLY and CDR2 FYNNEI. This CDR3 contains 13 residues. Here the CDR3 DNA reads TGTGCCAGTACGCGAGCAGTCCGAGAGACCCAGTACTTC. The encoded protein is CASTRAVRETQYF.

CDR3 loop: CSVRLAGGPGEQFF. The CDR3 region has the DNA TGCAGCGTTCGACTAGCGGGGGGGCCCGGTGAGCAGTTCTTC. The rearrangement joins TRBV29-1 to TRBJ2-1; 14 nucleotides match TRBD2. With 5 bases clipped from V and 9 bases from J, the junction kept 6 bases outside the gene matches. Germline loops: CDR1 SQVTM, CDR2 ANQGSEA. The CDR3 covers 14 residues.

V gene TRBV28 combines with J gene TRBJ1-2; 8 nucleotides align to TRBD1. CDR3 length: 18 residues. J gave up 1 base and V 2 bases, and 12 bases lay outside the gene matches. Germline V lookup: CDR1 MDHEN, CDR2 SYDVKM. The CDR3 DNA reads TGTGCCAGCAGTTTACTCGGACAGGGAAGGGGCGGTAACTATGGCTACACCTTC. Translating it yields CASSLLGQGRGGNYGYTF.

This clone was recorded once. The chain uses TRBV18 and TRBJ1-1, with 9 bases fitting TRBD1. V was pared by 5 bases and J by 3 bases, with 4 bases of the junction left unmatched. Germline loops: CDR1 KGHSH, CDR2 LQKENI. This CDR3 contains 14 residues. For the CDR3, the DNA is TGTGCCAGCTCATTCGACAGGGGGGACACTGAAGCTTTCTTT. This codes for CASSFDRGDTEAFF.

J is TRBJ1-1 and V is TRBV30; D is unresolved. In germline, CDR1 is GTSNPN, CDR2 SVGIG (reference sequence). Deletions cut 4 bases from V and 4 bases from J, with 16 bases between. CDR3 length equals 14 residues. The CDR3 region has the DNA TGTGCCTGGAACTTGGGCCAATTAAGCACTGAAGCTTTCTTT. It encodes CAWNLGQLSTEAFF.

The CDR3 nucleotides are TGTGCCAGCAGCTTTGGGGAGAACTATGGCTACACCTTC. Translating it yields CASSFGENYGYTF. The rearrangement links TRBV7-2 to TRBJ1-2; D unclear. V shed 3 bases and J shed 2 bases, with 7 bases lying between them. The germline V gene encodes CDR1 SGHTA and CDR2 FQGNSA. This CDR3 is built from 13 residues.

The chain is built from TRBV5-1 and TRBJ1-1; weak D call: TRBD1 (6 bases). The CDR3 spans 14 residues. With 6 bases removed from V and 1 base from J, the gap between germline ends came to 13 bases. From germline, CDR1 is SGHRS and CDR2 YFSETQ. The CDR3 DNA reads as TGCGCCAGCAACGTAGGACAGTCGAACACTGAAGCTTTCTTT. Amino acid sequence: CASNVGQSNTEAFF. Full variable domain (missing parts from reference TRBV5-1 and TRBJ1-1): KAGVTQTPRYLIKTRGQQVTLSCSPISGHRSVSWYQQTPGQGLQFLFEYFSETQRNKGNFPGRFSGRQFSNSRSEMNVSTLELGDSALYLCASNVGQSNTEAFFGQGTRLTVV.

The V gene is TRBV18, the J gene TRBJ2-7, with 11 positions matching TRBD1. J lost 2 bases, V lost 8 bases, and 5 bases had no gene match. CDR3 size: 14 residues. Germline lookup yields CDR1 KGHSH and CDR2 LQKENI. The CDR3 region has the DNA TGTGCCAGCCGCGGGACAGGGGGGACCTACGAGCAGTACTTC. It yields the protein CASRGTGGTYEQYF. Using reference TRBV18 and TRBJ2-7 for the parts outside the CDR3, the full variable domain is NAGVMQNPRHLVRRRGQEARLRCSPMKGHSHVYWYRQLPEEGLKFMVYLQKENIIDESGMPKERFSAEFPKEGPSILRIQQVVRGDSAAYFCASRGTGGTYEQYFGPGTRLTVT.

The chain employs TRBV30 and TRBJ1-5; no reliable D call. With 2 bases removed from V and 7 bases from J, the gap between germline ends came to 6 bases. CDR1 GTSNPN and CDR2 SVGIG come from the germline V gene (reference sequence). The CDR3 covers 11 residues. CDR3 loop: CAWSPGQPQHF. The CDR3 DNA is TGTGCCTGGAGTCCAGGCCAGCCCCAGCATTTT.

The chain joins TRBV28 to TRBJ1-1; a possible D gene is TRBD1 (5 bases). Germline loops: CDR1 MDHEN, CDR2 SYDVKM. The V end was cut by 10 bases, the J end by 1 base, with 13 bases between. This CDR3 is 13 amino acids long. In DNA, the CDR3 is TGTGCCATACCGGGACCGACGAACACTGAAGCTTTCTTT. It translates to CAIPGPTNTEAFF.